The present entry profiles one TCR beta chain with its context. Its antigen remains unknown. The data were produced by immunoSEQ multiplex PCR, yet TCRdb's version contains in-frame clones alone and is incomplete. The profile covers around 110,000 clones, with around 88% appearing a single time and over 8.5% taken by the ten largest. The sample is drawn from a study of T cell responses to AZD1222 COVID-19 vaccine. Regarding the study as a whole: Two AZD1222 doses significantly raised spike-specific TCR breadth and depth over controls.

V was trimmed by 6 bases and J by 6 bases, leaving 14 bases between them. CDR3 size: 13 residues. CDR1 and CDR2 (germline): SGHVS, FQNEAQ. This chain connects TRBV7-8 to TRBJ2-5; D perhaps matches TRBD1 (5 bases). Sequencing used peripheral blood, obtained on day 0 of AZD1222 vaccination. The receptor was derived from an adult in good health. CDR3 loop: CASSLGVEKTQYF. CDR3 coding DNA: TGTGCCAGCAGTCTAGGGGTAGAGAAGACCCAGTACTTC.